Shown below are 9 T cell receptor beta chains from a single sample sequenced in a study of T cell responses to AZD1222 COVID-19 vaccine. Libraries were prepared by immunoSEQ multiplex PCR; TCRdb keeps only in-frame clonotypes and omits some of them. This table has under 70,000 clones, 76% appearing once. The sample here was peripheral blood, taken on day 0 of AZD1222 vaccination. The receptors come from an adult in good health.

The CDR3 DNA reads as TGTGCCAGCAGTTTATTCGGGATAACCTACGAGCAGTACTTC. Translating it yields CASSLFGITYEQYF. The chain joins TRBV28 to TRBJ2-7; weak D call: TRBD2 (5 bases). Germline loops: CDR1 MDHEN, CDR2 SYDVKM. The germline V and J ends were trimmed by 1 base and 2 bases, with 9 bases remaining between them. The CDR3 is 14 residues long.

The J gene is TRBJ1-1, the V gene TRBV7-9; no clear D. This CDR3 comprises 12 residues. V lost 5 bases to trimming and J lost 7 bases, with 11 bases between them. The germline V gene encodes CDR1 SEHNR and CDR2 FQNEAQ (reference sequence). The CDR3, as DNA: TGTGCCAGCAGCCCTCCGCGGGGTGAAGCTTTCTTT. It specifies CASSPPRGEAFF.

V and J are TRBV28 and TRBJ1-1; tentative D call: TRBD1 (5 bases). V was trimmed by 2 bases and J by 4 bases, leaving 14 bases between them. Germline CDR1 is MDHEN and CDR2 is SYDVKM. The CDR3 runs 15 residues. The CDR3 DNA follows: TGTGCCAGCAGTTTAGGCGCAGGGTTTCGCACTGAAGCTTTCTTT. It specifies CASSLGAGFRTEAFF. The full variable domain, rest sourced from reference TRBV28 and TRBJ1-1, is DVKVTQSSRYLVKRTGEKVFLECVQDMDHENMFWYRQDPGLGLRLIYFSYDVKMKEKGDIPEGYSVSREKKERFSLILESASTNQTSMYLCASSLGAGFRTEAFFGQGTRLTVV.

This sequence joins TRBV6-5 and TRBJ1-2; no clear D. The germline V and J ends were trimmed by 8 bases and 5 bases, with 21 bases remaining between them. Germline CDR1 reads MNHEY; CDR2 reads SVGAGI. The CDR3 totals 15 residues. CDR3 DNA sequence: TGTGCCAGCGCCCAAGACGGCGGGAATGGGTATGGCTACACCTTC. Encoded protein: CASAQDGGNGYGYTF.

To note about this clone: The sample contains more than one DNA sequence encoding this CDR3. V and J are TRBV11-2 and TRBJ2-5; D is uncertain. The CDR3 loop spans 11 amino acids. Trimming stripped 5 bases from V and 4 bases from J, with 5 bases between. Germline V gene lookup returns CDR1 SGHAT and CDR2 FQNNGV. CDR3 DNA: TGTGCCAGCAGCATCAGAGAGACCCAGTACTTC. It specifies CASSIRETQYF.

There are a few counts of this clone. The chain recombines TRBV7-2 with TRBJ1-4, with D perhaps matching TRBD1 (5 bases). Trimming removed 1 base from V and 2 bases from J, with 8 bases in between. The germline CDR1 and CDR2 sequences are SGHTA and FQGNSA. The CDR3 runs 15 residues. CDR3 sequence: CASSLVGGTNEKLFF. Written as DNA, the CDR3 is TGTGCCAGCAGCTTAGTCGGGGGGACTAATGAAAAACTGTTTTTT. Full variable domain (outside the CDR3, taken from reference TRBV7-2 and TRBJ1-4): GAGVSQSPSNKVTEKGKDVELRCDPISGHTALYWYRQSLGQGLEFLIYFQGNSAPDKSGLPSDRFSAERTGGSVSTLTIQRTQQEDSAVYLCASSLVGGTNEKLFFGSGTQLSVL.

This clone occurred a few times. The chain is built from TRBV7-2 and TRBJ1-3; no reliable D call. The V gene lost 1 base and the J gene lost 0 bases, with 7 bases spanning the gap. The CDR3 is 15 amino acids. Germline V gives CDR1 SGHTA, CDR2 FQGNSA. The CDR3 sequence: CASSLVNPSGNTIYF. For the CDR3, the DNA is TGTGCCAGCAGCTTAGTAAACCCCTCTGGAAACACCATATATTTT.

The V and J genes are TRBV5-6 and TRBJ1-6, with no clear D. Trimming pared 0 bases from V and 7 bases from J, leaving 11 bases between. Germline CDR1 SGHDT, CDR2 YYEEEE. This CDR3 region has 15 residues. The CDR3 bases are TGTGCCAGCAGCTTGGTGAGGGTTCGGAATTCACCCCTCCACTTT. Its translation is CASSLVRVRNSPLHF.

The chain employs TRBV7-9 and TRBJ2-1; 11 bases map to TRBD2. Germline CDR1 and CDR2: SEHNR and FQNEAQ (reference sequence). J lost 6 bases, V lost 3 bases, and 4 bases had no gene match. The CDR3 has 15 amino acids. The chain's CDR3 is CASSLISGGANEQFF. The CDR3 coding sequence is TGTGCCAGCAGCTTGATTAGCGGGGGGGCCAATGAGCAGTTCTTC.